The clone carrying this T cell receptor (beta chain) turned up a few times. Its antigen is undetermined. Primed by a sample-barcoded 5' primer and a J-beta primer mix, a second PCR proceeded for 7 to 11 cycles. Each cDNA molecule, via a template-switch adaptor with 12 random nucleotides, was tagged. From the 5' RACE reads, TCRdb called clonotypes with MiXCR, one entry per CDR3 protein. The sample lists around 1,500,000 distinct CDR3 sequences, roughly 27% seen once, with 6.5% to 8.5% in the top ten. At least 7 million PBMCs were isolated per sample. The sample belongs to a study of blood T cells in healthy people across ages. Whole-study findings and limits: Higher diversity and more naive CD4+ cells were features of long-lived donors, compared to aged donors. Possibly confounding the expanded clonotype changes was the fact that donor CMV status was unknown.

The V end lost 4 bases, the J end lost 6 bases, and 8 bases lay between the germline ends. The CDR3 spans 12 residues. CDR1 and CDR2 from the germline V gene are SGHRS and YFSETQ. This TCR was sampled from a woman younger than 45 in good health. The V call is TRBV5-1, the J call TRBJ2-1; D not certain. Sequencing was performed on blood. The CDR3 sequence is CASSTSLNEQFF. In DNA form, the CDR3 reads TGCGCCAGCAGCACATCCCTCAATGAGCAGTTCTTC.